This TCR beta chain is drawn from a study of control samples from healthy donors and cancer patients. Generated by immunoSEQ multiplex PCR, the TCRdb table keeps only in-frame clones and is missing some. The sample carries under 200,000 clones, 80% to 90% recorded once. This CDR3 spans 11 amino acids. Between the trimmed V and J ends, which lost 6 bases and 7 bases, there was a span of 9 bases. Sequencing input: blood. This clonotype was obtained from a woman aged 25 to 39 in good health. The chain employs TRBV12-3 or TRBV12-4 and TRBJ1-1, with D uncertain. CDR3 sequence (DNA): TGTGCCAGCAGCGGACGCGGTGAAGCTTTCTTT. Its protein product is CASSGRGEAFF.